The present T cell receptor (beta chain) was sequenced within a study of cytomegalovirus exposure and HLA in healthy donors. Study observations and caveats: Reports showed the classifier diagnosing cytomegalovirus status with high specificity and sensitivity.

On this clone itself: Its antigen is currently unknown. Other DNA sequences in the sample encode the same CDR3.

Germline-derived CDR1 and CDR2 are SEHNR and FQNEAQ (reference sequence). CDR3 size: 14 residues. Trimming at V came to 4 bases and at J to 4 bases, leaving 4 bases not matched to a gene. Use of 60 Vbeta and 13 Jbeta primers characterized the PCR. Here immunoSEQ multiplex PCR was the method, and the copy in TCRdb shows in-frame clones only, minus some. The sample records approximately 200,000 clones, approximately 83% being singletons. Healthy individuals who donated bone marrow served as the donors. The sample was PBMCs. The chain carries TRBV7-9 and TRBJ2-7; the match to TRBD2 covers 10 bases. This clonotype originated in a boy aged 2 to 9 in good health and CMV-seronegative. The chain's CDR3 is CASSSTSGLYEQYF. The CDR3 nucleotides are TGTGCCAGCAGCTCGACTAGCGGGTTGTACGAGCAGTACTTC. Supplemented by reference TRBV7-9 and TRBJ2-7, the full variable domain reads DTGVSQNPRHKITKRGQNVTFRCDPISEHNRLYWYRQTLGQGPEFLTYFQNEAQLEKSRLLSDRFSAERPKGSFSTLEIQRTEQGDSAMYLCASSSTSGLYEQYFGPGTRLTVT.